The rows below give T cell receptor beta chains drawn from one sample of a study of blood T cell repertoires in COVID-19. Libraries were prepared by immunoSEQ multiplex PCR; TCRdb keeps only in-frame clonotypes and omits some of them. The profile shows about 320,000 clones, about 83% of them singletons. Material for sequencing was peripheral blood. The receptors originated from a woman aged 45-60 years with acute or convalescent COVID-19. Each CDR3 is given with its conserved first and last residue. The D gene is left open where the match is weak. A clone size is listed for some rows: how often the clone was seen (once, few, many), or a class if it is expanded.

CDR3aa	CDR3nt	j_gene	v_gene	abundance	d_gene
CATSDTTSGVTDTQYF	TGTGCCACCAGTGACACGACTAGCGGAGTCACAGATACGCAGTATTTT	TRBJ2-3	TRBV24-1	.	TRBD2
CASSQVGQGDTEAFF	TGTGCCAGCAGCCAAGTCGGACAGGGCGACACTGAAGCTTTCTTT	TRBJ1-1	TRBV4-2	.	TRBD1
CASSILGTGTYEQYF	TGTGCCAGTAGTATCCTGGGGACAGGAACCTACGAGCAGTACTTC	TRBJ2-7	TRBV19	.	TRBD1
CSVRVPGQVETGELFF	TGCAGCGTCCGCGTTCCGGGACAGGTTGAGACCGGGGAGCTGTTTTTT	TRBJ2-2	TRBV29-1	few	TRBD1
CASSLPHVQGAGELFF	TGTGCCAGCAGCTTACCGCATGTACAGGGAGCCGGAGAACTGTTTTTT	TRBJ1-4	TRBV7-8	.	.
CASSPRRVHQETQYF	TGCGCCAGCAGCCCCCGCCGGGTACACCAAGAGACCCAGTACTTC	TRBJ2-5	TRBV5-1	.	.
CASSQFSTSGVYEQYF	TGCGCCAGCAGCCAATTTTCTACTAGCGGAGTCTACGAGCAGTACTTC	TRBJ2-7	TRBV4-1	.	TRBD2
CASSQGRVKLFF	TGTGCCAGCAGCCAAGGGAGGGTAAAACTGTTTTTT	TRBJ1-4	TRBV3-1/TRBV3-2	once	.
CASSLEGAGAEQYF	TGTGCCAGCAGCTTGGAGGGGGCTGGGGCCGAGCAGTACTTC	TRBJ2-7	TRBV5-6	.	TRBD1
CASRNRGRNQPQHF	TGTGCCAGCAGAAACAGGGGGCGCAATCAGCCCCAGCATTTT	TRBJ1-5	TRBV6-5	.	TRBD1
CASSAPPGQVGGAFF	TGTGCCAGTAGTGCCCCCCCGGGACAGGTGGGGGGGGCTTTCTTT	TRBJ1-1	TRBV19	.	TRBD1
CASSFGEKLFF	TGTGCCAGCAGCTTCGGGGAAAAACTGTTTTTT	TRBJ1-4	TRBV7-8	.	.
CASSILGTPNTGELFF	TGTGCCAGTAGTATCCTCGGGACACCGAACACCGGGGAGCTGTTTTTT	TRBJ2-2	TRBV19	.	.
CASSRTGSSGNTIYF	TGTGCCAGCTCCCGGACAGGGAGCTCTGGAAACACCATATATTTT	TRBJ1-3	TRBV6-5	.	TRBD1
CASNPPPGGQPQHF	TGTGCCAGTAACCCTCCCCCAGGGGGTCAGCCCCAGCATTTT	TRBJ1-5	TRBV19	.	TRBD1
CASSSSPGGPAAKNIQYF	TGTGCCAGCAGCTCATCCCCTGGGGGCCCAGCAGCCAAAAACATTCAGTACTTC	TRBJ2-4	TRBV5-6	few	.
CASSETGQGRYSNQPQHF	TGTGCCAGCAGTGAGACGGGACAGGGAAGATATAGCAATCAGCCCCAGCATTTT	TRBJ1-5	TRBV2	few	TRBD1
CASSYGAGTGELFF	TGCGCCAGCAGCTATGGAGCGGGGACCGGGGAGCTGTTTTTT	TRBJ2-2	TRBV5-1	.	TRBD2
CASSEQGSGNTEAFF	TGTGCCAGCAGCGAACAGGGTTCCGGGAACACTGAAGCTTTCTTT	TRBJ1-1	TRBV9	.	.
CASSLGTGYETQYF	TGTGCCAGCAGCTTAGGGACAGGGTATGAGACCCAGTACTTC	TRBJ2-5	TRBV7-3	.	TRBD1
CASSRNRDRGSQPQHF	TGTGCCAGCAGCAGGAACCGGGACAGGGGAAGTCAGCCCCAGCATTTT	TRBJ1-5	TRBV5-6	.	TRBD1
CASSAGQNNEQFF	TGTGCCAGCAGTGCGGGACAGAACAATGAGCAGTTCTTC	TRBJ2-1	TRBV2	.	TRBD1
CASSPKGGTGMGKLFF	TGCGCCAGCAGCCCAAAGGGGGGGACAGGGATGGGAAAACTGTTTTTT	TRBJ1-4	TRBV4-1	once	TRBD1
CASTTGGAETQYF	TGTGCTAGTACAACAGGGGGCGCGGAGACCCAGTACTTC	TRBJ2-5	TRBV12-5	.	TRBD1
CASSLLDSNYGYTF	TGCGCCAGCAGCTTGCTCGACAGTAACTATGGCTACACCTTC	TRBJ1-2	TRBV5-1	.	.
CSVGDRTPGYNEQFF	TGCAGCGTTGGGGACAGGACCCCAGGATACAATGAGCAGTTCTTC	TRBJ2-1	TRBV29-1	.	TRBD1
CASSQGAAVGNEQFF	TGTGCCAGCAGTCAGGGGGCGGCAGTAGGCAATGAGCAGTTCTTC	TRBJ2-1	TRBV27	.	TRBD1
CSAIPGGSRDYGYTF	TGCAGCGCTATTCCAGGGGGCAGTAGGGACTATGGCTACACCTTC	TRBJ1-2	TRBV29-1	.	TRBD1
CASSYSIDYEQYF	TGTGCCAGCAGTTACTCGATAGACTACGAGCAGTACTTC	TRBJ2-7	TRBV6-5	.	.
CASSSNMNTEAFF	TGTGCCAGCAGTTCCAACATGAACACTGAAGCTTTCTTT	TRBJ1-1	TRBV12-3/TRBV12-4	.	.
CASSLRSEQFF	TGTGCCAGCAGCTTACGTAGTGAGCAGTTCTTC	TRBJ2-1	TRBV7-2	.	.
CASSVGGGSGANVLTF	TGTGCCAGCAGCGTAGGAGGGGGCTCTGGGGCCAACGTCCTGACTTTC	TRBJ2-6	TRBV9	.	.
CASSKGQTTTEAFF	TGTGCCAGCAGCAAGGGACAGACCACCACTGAAGCTTTCTTT	TRBJ1-1	TRBV7-9	.	TRBD1
CASMLEQETQYF	TGCGCCAGCATGCTAGAGCAAGAGACCCAGTACTTC	TRBJ2-5	TRBV5-1	.	.
CASSPEGQGAYNEQFF	TGCGCCAGCAGCCCCGAGGGGCAGGGGGCTTACAATGAGCAGTTCTTC	TRBJ2-1	TRBV5-1	.	TRBD1
CASSRAGVGGYTF	TGTGCCAGCAGCCGAGCAGGGGTGGGTGGCTACACCTTC	TRBJ1-2	TRBV28	few	.
CASRDPTGTGYTGELFF	TGTGCCAGTAGAGACCCCACCGGGACAGGGTACACCGGGGAGCTGTTTTTT	TRBJ2-2	TRBV19	.	TRBD1
CASSYSGGGGNQPQHF	TGTGCCAGCAGTTACTCGGGGGGAGGGGGCAATCAGCCCCAGCATTTT	TRBJ1-5	TRBV6-2/TRBV6-3	.	.
CASSREGADTEAFF	TGTGCCAGCAGCCGAGAGGGTGCAGACACTGAAGCTTTCTTT	TRBJ1-1	TRBV11-3	.	.
CASSQDDRVEAFF	TGTGCCAGCAGCCAAGATGACAGGGTAGAAGCTTTCTTT	TRBJ1-1	TRBV3-1/TRBV3-2	.	TRBD1
CASSQGSPSSYEQYF	TGTGCCAGCAGTCAAGGGAGTCCCTCCTCCTACGAGCAGTACTTC	TRBJ2-7	TRBV28	.	.
CASSLDAPSGYEQYF	TGCGCCAGCAGCTTGGATGCACCCTCCGGGTACGAGCAGTACTTC	TRBJ2-7	TRBV5-1	.	.
CASSYRDISYEQYF	TGTGCCAGCAGCTACCGGGACATCTCCTACGAGCAGTACTTC	TRBJ2-7	TRBV7-8	.	.
CATSRDRPRTGNQPQHF	TGTGCCACCAGCAGAGATCGCCCCCGGACAGGCAATCAGCCCCAGCATTTT	TRBJ1-5	TRBV15	.	.
CASSVGQWETQYF	TGTGCCAGCAGCGTAGGACAGTGGGAGACCCAGTACTTC	TRBJ2-5	TRBV9	once	.